The next 2 T cell receptor beta chains were all read from a single sample in a study of T-cell reconstitution after alpha-beta-depleted transplantation in children. For TCRbeta, the library was prepared with unique molecular identifiers. From the PCR reads, TCRdb called clonotypes with MiXCR, one entry per CDR3 protein. The sample consists of 800,000 to 1,000,000 distinct CDR3 sequences, less than 30% of them appearing once. The source was PBMCs, mostly from graft donor cells, collected 360 days after TCRalphabeta/CD19-depleted stem cell transplant. All receptors derive from a boy in the first two years of life who had a stem cell transplant for SCID, so the T cells may come from the graft donor.

J is TRBJ1-5 and V is TRBV5-1; possibly TRBD1 for D (5 bases). Deletions cut 0 bases from V and 3 bases from J, with 16 bases between. Germline V gene data show CDR1 as SGHRS and CDR2 as YFSETQ. This CDR3 is built from 17 residues. The CDR3 region is CASSLVSRRQYNQPQHF. DNA for the CDR3: TGCGCCAGCAGCTTGGTATCTAGAAGACAGTACAATCAGCCCCAGCATTTT.

The chain links TRBV11-2 to TRBJ2-7, with D unresolved. CDR1 is SGHAT and CDR2 is FQNNGV in the germline V gene. Trimming removed 1 base from V and 9 bases from J, with 4 bases in between. The length of the CDR3 is 10 residues. The CDR3 spells CASSLVVQYF. CDR3 sequence (DNA): TGTGCCAGCAGCTTAGTTGTGCAGTACTTC.